Listed below are T cell receptor beta chains from one sample, sequenced in a study of cytomegalovirus exposure and HLA in healthy donors. Measured with immunoSEQ multiplex PCR; TCRdb has only the in-frame clones, and not every one. This repertoire shows about 200,000 clones, 76% found once; its top ten account for 0.63%. The sample consisted of PBMCs. The receptors originated from a man between 18 and 35 years old in good health and CMV-seronegative. Both conserved end residues are part of each CDR3. D genes are given only for firm matches. Size tells how often a clone was seen (once, few, many) or the class of an expanded clone, and some rows leave it out.

v_gene	j_gene	abundance	d_gene	CDR3aa	CDR3nt
TRBV19	TRBJ2-5	-	-	CASSRDQETQYF	TGTGCCAGTAGTCGGGACCAAGAGACCCAGTACTTC
TRBV7-3	TRBJ2-2	-	TRBD2	CASSLFSREVTGELFF	TGTGCCAGCAGCTTATTCTCGCGGGAGGTAACCGGGGAGCTGTTTTTT
TRBV5-1	TRBJ2-7	-	-	CASSQQGLVYEQYF	TGCGCCAGCAGCCAACAGGGATTGGTCTACGAGCAGTACTTC
TRBV4-2	TRBJ2-1	-	TRBD1	CASSQATGANEQFF	TGTGCCAGCAGCCAAGCTACAGGGGCGAATGAGCAGTTCTTC
TRBV27	TRBJ2-7	-	-	CASSLATGGRYEQYF	TGTGCCAGCAGTTTGGCTACCGGGGGTAGGTACGAGCAGTACTTC
TRBV6-5	TRBJ1-2	-	TRBD1	CASSPIDRGTYRYTF	TGTGCCAGCAGTCCCATAGACAGGGGGACCTATCGCTACACCTTC
TRBV29-1	TRBJ2-1	once	TRBD2	CSVAPRLAGGFNEQFF	TGCAGCGTTGCTCCGCGACTAGCGGGAGGGTTCAATGAGCAGTTCTTC
TRBV6-5	TRBJ2-7	once	-	CASSAAAHSYEQYF	TGTGCCAGCAGTGCAGCGGCACACTCCTACGAGCAGTACTTC
TRBV1	TRBJ2-7	-	-	CTSSQERREQYF	TGCACCAGCAGCCAAGAGAGGAGGGAGCAGTACTTC
TRBV6-5	TRBJ2-1	-	TRBD1	CASSSTSGGRHNEQFF	TGTGCCAGCAGTTCAACCTCAGGGGGCCGCCACAATGAGCAGTTCTTC
TRBV30	TRBJ1-3	-	-	CAWRAMSGFSGNTIYF	TGTGCCTGGAGAGCTATGTCAGGGTTCTCTGGAAACACCATATATTTT
TRBV29-1	TRBJ2-3	-	TRBD2	CSVATGTSAGADTQYF	TGCAGCGTTGCGACCGGGACTAGCGCCGGTGCAGATACGCAGTATTTT
TRBV10-3	TRBJ1-5	-	-	CAISESIYSNQPQHF	TGTGCCATCAGTGAATCCATCTATAGCAATCAGCCCCAGCATTTT
TRBV1	TRBJ2-3	-	-	CTSSHGLLKDLGDTQYF	TGCACCAGCAGCCACGGACTTCTCAAAGATTTAGGAGATACGCAGTATTTT
TRBV7-9	TRBJ1-5	-	TRBD1	CASSLVWDSSNQPQHF	TGTGCCAGCAGCTTGGTATGGGACAGTAGCAATCAGCCCCAGCATTTT
TRBV4-1	TRBJ2-7	-	TRBD1	CASSQNPGQGLEEQYF	TGCGCCAGCAGCCAGAATCCGGGACAGGGGCTTGAGGAGCAGTACTTC
TRBV30	TRBJ1-1	-	-	CAWVFVAEAFF	TGTGCCTGGGTGTTTGTAGCTGAAGCTTTCTTT
TRBV6-1	TRBJ1-5	-	-	CASTGGSGSQPQHF	TGTGCCAGCACTGGGGGGTCGGGGTCTCAGCCCCAGCATTTT
TRBV4-1	TRBJ2-3	-	TRBD1	CASSRGQGWTDTQYF	TGCGCCAGCAGCCGCGGACAGGGTTGGACAGATACGCAGTATTTT
TRBV28	TRBJ2-7	-	TRBD2	CASTSGGMSEQYF	TGTGCCAGCACGAGCGGGGGGATGAGTGAGCAGTACTTC
TRBV19	TRBJ1-2	-	-	CASSIDLDRYNYGYTF	TGTGCCAGTAGTATAGATCTTGACAGATATAACTATGGCTACACCTTC
TRBV28	TRBJ2-5	-	TRBD2	CASKKGGTSGRAAETQYF	TGTGCCAGCAAGAAGGGTGGGACTAGCGGGAGGGCCGCAGAGACCCAGTACTTC
TRBV10-3	TRBJ1-1	-	-	CAISESRSLRNTEAFF	TGTGCCATCAGTGAGTCGAGGTCTTTACGGAACACTGAAGCTTTCTTT
TRBV4-1	TRBJ1-1	-	TRBD1	CASSQDTLRQGNTEAFF	TGCGCCAGCAGCCAAGATACCCTTAGACAGGGTAACACTGAAGCTTTCTTT
TRBV30	TRBJ2-2	-	TRBD1	CAWSVFRRTGDTGELFF	TGTGCCTGGAGTGTTTTCCGCCGGACAGGGGACACCGGGGAGCTGTTTTTT
TRBV7-2	TRBJ2-7	-	TRBD1	CASSFGTVYEQYF	TGTGCCAGCAGCTTTGGGACAGTGTACGAGCAGTACTTC
TRBV15	TRBJ2-1	once	TRBD2	CATSGDPSGTNNEQFF	TGTGCCACCAGCGGTGACCCTAGCGGGACTAACAATGAGCAGTTCTTC
TRBV29-1	TRBJ2-3	-	TRBD2	CSAPGGKTDTQYF	TGCAGCGCCCCGGGAGGGAAAACAGATACGCAGTATTTT
TRBV5-1	TRBJ2-1	-	-	CASTDLGSYNEQFF	TGCGCCAGCACGGACTTGGGCTCCTACAATGAGCAGTTCTTC
TRBV6-6	TRBJ2-7	-	TRBD2	CASNWKGGLAGREQYF	TGTGCCAGCAATTGGAAGGGGGGACTAGCGGGACGCGAGCAGTACTTC
TRBV19	TRBJ2-6	-	TRBD1	CASSPQGGPLSVLTF	TGTGCCAGTAGTCCACAGGGGGGCCCACTAAGCGTCCTGACTTTC
TRBV19	TRBJ1-1	-	-	CASSSDRDTEAFF	TGTGCCAGTAGTTCGGACAGAGACACTGAAGCTTTCTTT
TRBV29-1	TRBJ1-2	-	TRBD1	CSAPGTGGRGYTF	TGCAGCGCGCCCGGGACAGGGGGCAGAGGCTACACCTTC
TRBV5-4	TRBJ1-2	-	-	CASSLGQRDGYTF	TGTGCCAGCAGCTTGGGACAGCGGGATGGCTACACCTTC
TRBV6-1	TRBJ2-7	-	TRBD1	CASSEFDRVGEQYF	TGTGCCAGCAGTGAATTTGACAGGGTGGGGGAGCAGTACTTC
TRBV5-1	TRBJ1-3	-	-	CASSLQASAGNTIYF	TGCGCCAGCAGCTTGCAGGCCTCGGCTGGAAACACCATATATTTT
TRBV11-2	TRBJ2-7	-	-	CASSLGMAGRSYEQYF	TGTGCCAGCAGCTTAGGGATGGCAGGCCGCTCCTACGAGCAGTACTTC
TRBV5-5	TRBJ2-7	few	TRBD2	CASTFLAETYEQYF	TGTGCCAGCACCTTTCTAGCGGAGACCTACGAGCAGTACTTC
TRBV5-6	TRBJ2-4	-	-	CASSLLSGVKNIQYF	TGTGCCAGCAGCTTGTTATCCGGGGTCAAAAACATTCAGTACTTC
TRBV5-1	TRBJ2-7	-	TRBD2	CASSAGLALTYEQYF	TGCGCCAGCAGCGCCGGACTAGCGCTCACCTACGAGCAGTACTTC
TRBV15	TRBJ2-7	few	TRBD2	CATSRDHRTSGYEQYF	TGTGCCACCAGCAGAGATCATCGGACTAGCGGCTACGAGCAGTACTTC
TRBV5-1	TRBJ2-7	-	-	CASSGGTVYSYEQYF	TGCGCCAGCAGTGGGGGGACAGTCTACTCCTACGAGCAGTACTTC
TRBV28	TRBJ2-7	-	TRBD2	CASSLSGTSSYEQYF	TGTGCCAGCAGTCTCAGCGGGACGAGCTCCTACGAGCAGTACTTC
TRBV7-9	TRBJ2-1	-	TRBD2	CASRPLAGGTNEQFF	TGTGCCAGCAGGCCTCTAGCGGGAGGGACGAATGAGCAGTTCTTC
TRBV2	TRBJ1-5	-	-	CASSDIPTNQPQHF	TGTGCCAGCAGTGATATCCCAACTAATCAGCCCCAGCATTTT
TRBV9	TRBJ1-2	once	TRBD1	CASSVAGGEYYGYTF	TGTGCCAGCAGCGTAGCAGGGGGCGAGTACTATGGCTACACCTTC
TRBV30	TRBJ2-7	-	-	CAWSVRQGIGSYEQYF	TGTGCCTGGAGTGTACGGCAGGGAATAGGGTCCTACGAGCAGTACTTC
TRBV19	TRBJ1-2	-	-	CASSTPDSRNYGYTF	TGTGCCAGTAGTACCCCGGACAGCCGTAACTATGGCTACACCTTC
TRBV7-9	TRBJ1-2	-	-	CASSLEWAGPYGYTF	TGTGCCAGCAGCTTAGAATGGGCAGGGCCCTATGGCTACACCTTC
TRBV2	TRBJ1-4	few	TRBD1	CASSDLGQSNEKLFF	TGTGCCAGCAGTGACCTGGGACAGTCTAATGAAAAACTGTTTTTT
TRBV2	TRBJ2-5	-	TRBD2	CASSVGLAGDGGETQYF	TGTGCCAGCAGTGTAGGACTAGCGGGAGACGGGGGTGAGACCCAGTACTTC
TRBV7-6	TRBJ2-3	-	TRBD2	CASSQTSGTDTQYF	TGTGCCAGCAGCCAGACTAGCGGGACAGATACGCAGTATTTT
TRBV7-9	TRBJ2-7	-	TRBD2	CASSLAGAGGVVGQYF	TGTGCCAGCAGCTTAGCGGGAGCGGGGGGCGTTGTGGGGCAGTACTTC
TRBV5-1	TRBJ2-7	few	TRBD1	CASSPVGTGGDEQYF	TGCGCCAGCAGCCCGGTGGGGACAGGGGGCGACGAGCAGTACTTC
TRBV7-9	TRBJ2-6	-	-	CASSFDSGANVLTF	TGTGCCAGCAGCTTCGACTCCGGGGCCAACGTCCTGACTTTC
TRBV19	TRBJ1-5	-	TRBD1	CASSPGQGASNQPQHF	TGTGCCAGTAGTCCGGGACAGGGGGCTAGCAATCAGCCCCAGCATTTT
TRBV6-5	TRBJ1-2	once	TRBD1	CASRNRGRDGYTF	TGTGCCAGCAGAAACAGGGGGCGAGATGGCTACACCTTC
TRBV5-1	TRBJ1-1	-	TRBD1	CASSVTGTGNTEAFF	TGCGCCAGCAGCGTAACCGGGACAGGGAACACTGAAGCTTTCTTT
TRBV30	TRBJ1-3	-	TRBD1	CAWSGGTGRNTIYF	TGTGCCTGGAGTGGAGGGACAGGGAGAAACACCATATATTTT
TRBV19	TRBJ2-7	-	TRBD2	CASSMGTTYEQYF	TGTGCCAGTAGTATGGGGACTACCTACGAGCAGTACTTC